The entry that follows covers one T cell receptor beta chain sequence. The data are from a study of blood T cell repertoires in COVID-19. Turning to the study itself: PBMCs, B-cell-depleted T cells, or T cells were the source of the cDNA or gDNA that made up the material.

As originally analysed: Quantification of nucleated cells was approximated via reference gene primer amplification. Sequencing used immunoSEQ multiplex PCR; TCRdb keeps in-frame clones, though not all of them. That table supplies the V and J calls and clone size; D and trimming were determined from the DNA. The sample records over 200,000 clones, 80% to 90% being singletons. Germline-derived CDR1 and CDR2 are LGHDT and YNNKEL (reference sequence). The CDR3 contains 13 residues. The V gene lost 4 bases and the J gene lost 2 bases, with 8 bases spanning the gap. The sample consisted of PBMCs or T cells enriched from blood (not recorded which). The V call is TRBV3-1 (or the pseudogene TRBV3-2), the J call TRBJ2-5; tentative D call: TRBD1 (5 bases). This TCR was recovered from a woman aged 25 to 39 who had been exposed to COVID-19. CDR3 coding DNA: TGTGCCAGCAGCCGACAGACGCAAGAGACCCAGTACTTC. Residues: CASSRQTQETQYF.